This T cell receptor (beta chain) was identified during a study of low-dose radiotherapy and immunotherapy resistance in tumors (dated by TCRdb to the early 2020s). Some background on the complete study: In Cohort 1, each fraction delivered 0.5 Gy every 2 weeks, and the prescribed total PTV dose was 6.5 Gy. Cohort 2 received 1 Gy per fraction every two weeks, with a total of 13 Gy over 26 weeks. Nivolumab was administered intravenously as a 240 mg flat dose every two weeks, and ipilimumab was administered intravenously at 1 mg/kg every six weeks. Intravenous cyclophosphamide at 200 mg/m2 was administered every two weeks, one day ahead of each radiation and immunotherapy administration. Starting on cycle 1 day 1, patients took 300 mg of aspirin by mouth once daily for four cycles. The trial did not randomize participants into treatment groups. The translational analysis covered eight patients: three from the first dose cohort and the first five from the second dose cohort.

TCRdb shows the sequencer as Illumina HiSeq 2500. First-strand cDNA was synthesized using Superscript III and a set of TRAV- and TRBV-specific primers, so that both TCRalpha and TCRbeta chains were covered. TCRs were amplified with Phusion for 20 PCR cycles, with a constant-region primer paired with the adapter attached to the V primers. The isolated mRNA was amplified using the MessageAmp II aRNA Amplification Kit, with in vitro transcription performed for about 15 hours at 37 degrees C. The Dynabeads mRNA DIRECT Purification Kit was used to isolate mRNA for TCR sequencing. Indexed Illumina adapters were added in a second approximately 26-cycle Phusion PCR, and the resulting products were purified with AMPure XP beads. From the authors' description of their analysis: Custom Perl scripts pooled TCR sequences encoding the same protein, removed out-of-frame sequences and computed each clonotype's abundance. Any TCR sequence supported by only a single read was excluded from analysis. Among the metrics used to describe the repertoires were Shannon entropy, Gini index, clonality, richness, and the frequency of TCRs shared between repertoires. Using fastp at Q25 and MiXCR, TCRdb reprocessed the public reads and kept productive beta chains. When rows share a CDR3 protein, they turn into one entry using the most common DNA and genes. The V and J calls reflect TCRdb's pipeline rather than the authors' work. The sample table records 60,000 to 75,000 distinct CDR3 sequences; approximately 25% of these occur just once. The leading ten clones occupy roughly 6.5% of the sample.

Inclusive of the bounding cysteine and phenylalanine, the CDR3 is 12 residues long. The only DNA kept is the CDR3, 36 bases in frame from the first base. CDR1 is given as SGHDN and CDR2 as FVKESK, both from the germline V gene. This clonotype was counted once. Its antigen is currently not known. The junction does not match germline at one end; this may be a read error. Taken with the paper, the label for time point translates to: before trial treatment. Donors were enrolled in RACIN, a single-arm phase I dose-escalation trial combining nivolumab, ipilimumab, aspirin, low-dose cyclophosphamide and low-dose radiotherapy. Patients with advanced, TIL-negative solid tumors were considered eligible.

Source: PBMCs, taken before treatment. Recombination joined TRBV14 with TRBJ2-7; TRBD1 agrees with 8 junctional bases. This receptor was obtained from a male donor with rectosigmoid adenocarcinoma. The CDR3 region: CTSSLRGLEQYF. The DNA sequence is given as TGTACCAGCAGCCTCAGGGGGCTCGAGCAGTACTTC. Reference TRBV14 and TRBJ2-7 proteins supply the regions before and after the CDR3; the full variable domain is: EAGVTQFPSHSVIEKGQTVTLRCDPISGHDNLYWYRRVMGKEIKFLLHFVKESKQDESGMPNNRFLAERTGGTYSTLKVQPAELEDSGVYFCTSSLRGLEQYFGPGTRLTVT.